This TCR beta chain was retrieved from a study of tumor and adjacent non-tumor tissue in lung cancer. Study results and caveats: Patients with more diverse tumor TCRs had worse survival. Normal lung showed higher cumulative top 100 clone frequency than tumor. TCR diversity was significantly greater in tumor than normal lung tissue.

A remark on this clonotype: Its specificity is unknown.

No cell sorting was done before RNA was extracted from the tissue. The library came from three nested PCR rounds adapted from ARM-PCR protocols. TCRdb reprocessed the multiplex PCR reads via MiXCR and lists one record per CDR3 protein. The sample includes 100,000 to 150,000 distinct CDR3 sequences, roughly 64% of them seen just once. The sample taken for sequencing was lung tumor tissue. The source is a man aged 30 to 45 with non-small cell lung cancer.

The DNA of the CDR3 is TGTGCCAACAGTTTAGAAGCGGGAGAGCAAGAGACCCAGTACTTC. Translation gives CANSLEAGEQETQYF. This chain uses TRBV11-3 with TRBJ2-5, with 8 bases matching TRBD2. Germline values: CDR1 SGHNT, CDR2 YENEEA. The CDR3 is 15 amino acids. Germline trimming cut 10 bases from V and 2 bases from J; bases unmatched to any gene: 12.